This paragraph covers one TCR beta chain sequence. What it recognizes is unknown. The data were obtained in a study of blood T cells in healthy people across ages. Regarding the study as a whole: Nothing was known about donor CMV status, and this possibly confounded expanded clonotype changes.

For every donor, a draw yielded ten milliliters of peripheral blood. CDR1 is GTSNPN, CDR2 SVGIG, per germline (reference sequence). This CDR3 spans 11 amino acids. Through a sample-barcoded 5' primer and a J-beta primer mix, a second PCR was run for roughly 7 to 12 cycles. Using its own MiXCR run on the 5' RACE reads, TCRdb lists one record per CDR3 protein. This sample yields about 830,000 distinct CDR3 sequences, of which about 62% are seen a single time; about 30% belongs to the top ten. This receptor was identified in a man younger than 40 in good health. The chain couples TRBV30 to TRBJ2-5; D gene ambiguous. The end of the DNA is better explained by TRBJ2-7, so the J call may be wrong. Sequenced input: blood. CDR3 amino acids: CAWSVFYEQYF. As DNA, the CDR3 is TGTGCCTGGAGTGTATTCTACGAGCAGTACTTC.